This paragraph reports one T cell receptor beta chain. Its antigen remains unknown. Treatment reported: approximately 9-day PBMC culture with coronavirus spike peptide pools or control peptides (ViraFEST assay). Culture proceeded for ten to eleven days, and CD4+ T cells were then isolated by negative selection. Cultured CD4+ T-cell DNA underwent Oncomine TCR Beta short-read sequencing. TCRdb independently ran MiXCR on the PCR reads; one entry per CDR3 protein. The profile covers around 26,000 distinct CDR3 sequences, with approximately 56% appearing a single time and approximately 7.8% taken by the ten largest. Trimming took off 3 bases at V and 1 base at J, with 10 bases between the two ends. Germline lookup yields CDR1 KGHSH and CDR2 LQKENI. This CDR3 region has 15 residues. The sample belongs to a study of vaccination and CD4 T cells after COVID-19. In the study overall: As their vaccination, participants received two doses of either BNT162b2 or mRNA-1273 vaccine. Stimulation used overlapping spike peptides from SARS-CoV-2, HCoV-NL63, HCoV-OC43 and HCoV-229E.

The chain recombines TRBV18 with TRBJ1-5; D remains unclear. This receptor was taken from a human donor who had recovered from COVID-19. The sequenced material came from CD4+ T cells from blood, cultured in vitro. The CDR3 DNA sequence: TGTGCCAGCTCACCTTCGGGATTGAGCAATCAGCCCCAGCATTTT. This codes for CASSPSGLSNQPQHF.